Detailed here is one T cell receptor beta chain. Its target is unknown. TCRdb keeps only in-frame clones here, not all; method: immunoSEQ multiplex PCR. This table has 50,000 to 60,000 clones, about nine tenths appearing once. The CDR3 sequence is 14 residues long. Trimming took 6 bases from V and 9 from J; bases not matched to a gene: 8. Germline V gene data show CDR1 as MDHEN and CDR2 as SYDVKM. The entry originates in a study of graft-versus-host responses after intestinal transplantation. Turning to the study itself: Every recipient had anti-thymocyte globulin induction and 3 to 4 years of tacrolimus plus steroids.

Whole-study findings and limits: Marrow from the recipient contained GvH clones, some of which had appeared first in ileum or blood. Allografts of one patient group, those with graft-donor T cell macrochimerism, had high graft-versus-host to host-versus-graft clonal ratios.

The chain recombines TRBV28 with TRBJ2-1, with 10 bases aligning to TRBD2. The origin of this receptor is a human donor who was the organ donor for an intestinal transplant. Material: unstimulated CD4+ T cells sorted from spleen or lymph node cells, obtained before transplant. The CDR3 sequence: CASRPSGRGREQFF. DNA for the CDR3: TGTGCCAGCAGACCTAGCGGGAGAGGGCGTGAGCAGTTCTTC.